A single sample gave rise to the 5 T cell receptor beta chains below, sequenced in a study of blood T cell repertoires in COVID-19. The method was immunoSEQ multiplex PCR; TCRdb's version includes in-frame clones alone and lacks a portion of them. The table includes 130,000 to 150,000 clones, under 90% detected once. The sequencing sample was made of peripheral blood. The receptor set was obtained from a woman older than 75 in a cohort sampled during active or convalescent COVID-19.

This clone has only a few counts. The genes are TRBV3-1 (or the pseudogene TRBV3-2) and TRBJ2-2; D is perhaps TRBD2 (5 bases). This CDR3 has 16 residues. V was cut by 3 bases and J by 2 bases, with 13 bases left in between. Germline V gene data show CDR1 as LGHDT and CDR2 as YNNKEL (reference sequence). CDR3 in amino acids: CASSQGMRANTGELFF. The DNA of the CDR3 is TGTGCCAGCAGCCAGGGAATGCGGGCCAACACCGGGGAGCTGTTTTTT.

Points on this clone: The junction departs from germline at one end; a sequencing error may be responsible. The chain has TRBV29-1 and TRBJ2-3; 9 bases map to TRBD2. The germline gives CDR1 SQVTM, CDR2 ANQGSEA. The CDR3 is 14 residues long. The CDR3 is CSVEAGGPTDTQYF. DNA for the CDR3: TGCAGCGTAGAAGCGGGGGGCCCCACAGATACGCAGTATTTT.

This clone showed up just a few times. The V call is TRBV5-8, the J call TRBJ2-3, with D possibly TRBD2 on 6 matching bases. Between the trimmed V and J ends, which lost 4 bases and 6 bases, there was a span of 21 bases. There are 16 residues in the CDR3. Germline lookup yields CDR1 SGHTS and CDR2 YDEGEE. The CDR3, as DNA: TGTGCCAGCAGCGGGGGGACCCAGGTAGCGGCTGATACGCAGTATTTT. Encoded protein: CASSGGTQVAADTQYF.

This sequence joins TRBV12-3 or TRBV12-4 and TRBJ2-7; 7 bases match TRBD1. V gave up 6 bases and J gave up 5 bases; unmatched junction bases: 4. CDR3 length: 12 amino acids. This CDR3 reads CASSPGQHEQYF. CDR3 bases: TGTGCCAGCAGCCCGGGACAGCACGAGCAGTACTTC.

V gene TRBV5-4 combines with J gene TRBJ1-2, with 7 bases matching TRBD1. Germline V CDR1 and CDR2: SGHNT, YYREEE (reference sequence). V was clipped by 2 bases and J by 5 bases; unmatched bases: 3. The CDR3 length is 13 residues. CDR3 nucleotides: TGTGCCAGCAGCTTAACAGGGGATTATGGCTACACCTTC. It specifies CASSLTGDYGYTF. The whole variable domain, remainder taken from reference TRBV5-4 and TRBJ1-2, is ETGVTQSPTHLIKTRGQQVTLRCSSQSGHNTVSWYQQALGQGPQFIFQYYREEENGRGNFPPRFSGLQFPNYSSELNVNALELDDSALYLCASSLTGDYGYTFGSGTRLTVV.